This is a list of T cell receptor beta chains from one sample in a study of CD8 T cells in Susac syndrome. TCRdb independently ran MiXCR on the immunoSEQ multiplex PCR reads; one entry per CDR3 protein. This sample has 100,000 to 150,000 distinct CDR3 sequences, with approximately 93% found just once. What was sequenced was CD8+ T cells from PBMCs. The source of these receptors is a human donor with multiple sclerosis. CDR3s include the opening cysteine and the closing phenylalanine or tryptophan. Each record gives: V gene, J gene, CDR3 length, CDR3 protein.

v_gene: TRBV19; j_gene: TRBJ2-3; len: 13; CDR3aa: CASSIVGTDTQYF
v_gene: TRBV7-2; j_gene: TRBJ2-1; len: 13; CDR3aa: CASSLASGNEQFF
v_gene: TRBV5-6; j_gene: TRBJ2-1; len: 15; CDR3aa: CASSLGGTSYNEQFF
v_gene: TRBV9; j_gene: TRBJ1-2; len: 12; CDR3aa: CASSTFSTGYTF
v_gene: TRBV19; j_gene: TRBJ2-3; len: 13; CDR3aa: CATWDSLTDTQYF
v_gene: TRBV4-1; j_gene: TRBJ1-5; len: 15; CDR3aa: CASSQELGLNQPQHF
v_gene: TRBV4-1; j_gene: TRBJ2-3; len: 17; CDR3aa: CASSQDLPDRVGGTQYF
v_gene: TRBV10-3; j_gene: TRBJ2-1; len: 15; CDR3aa: CATKTSFSSYNEQFF
v_gene: TRBV4-1; j_gene: TRBJ2-7; len: 13; CDR3aa: CASSQGQAYEQYF
v_gene: TRBV24-1; j_gene: TRBJ2-2; len: 21; CDR3aa: CATSDLPGTGDRIANTGELFF
v_gene: TRBV6-1; j_gene: TRBJ1-1; len: 13; CDR3aa: CASSADSGTEAFF
v_gene: TRBV27; j_gene: TRBJ1-2; len: 13; CDR3aa: CASSFTGLRGYTF
v_gene: TRBV15; j_gene: TRBJ2-3; len: 16; CDR3aa: CATGAVGGRTPDTQYF
v_gene: TRBV27; j_gene: TRBJ2-4; len: 16; CDR3aa: CASSPHPGPPRAIQYF
v_gene: TRBV4-1; j_gene: TRBJ2-7; len: 15; CDR3aa: CASSRIPGSSYEQYF
v_gene: TRBV7-6; j_gene: TRBJ2-1; len: 17; CDR3aa: CASSPALAGGPYNEQFF
v_gene: TRBV6-1; j_gene: TRBJ2-7; len: 15; CDR3aa: CASSPPPGNSDEQYF
v_gene: TRBV7-9; j_gene: TRBJ2-3; len: 15; CDR3aa: CASTDAGVPTDTQYF
v_gene: TRBV20-1; j_gene: TRBJ2-4; len: 16; CDR3aa: CSASPGGREGKNIQYF